A selection of T cell receptor beta chains follows, all from one sample in a study of glioma-infiltrating T cells. TCRdb itself ran the multiplex PCR reads through MiXCR, one entry per CDR3 protein. This table holds fewer than 110,000 distinct CDR3 sequences, about 30% found once. Sequenced input: glioma tissue, nonneoplastic brain tissue, or PBMCs (not recorded which). The receptors stem from a human donor with low-grade glioma or glioblastoma, undergoing nonglioma brain surgery, or in good health (not recorded which). The CDR3 runs from the conserved cysteine through the conserved F or W.

CDR3 length: 14; V gene: TRBV7-3; J gene: TRBJ1-6; CDR3 protein: CASSRGQTNSPLHF
CDR3 length: 15; V gene: TRBV7-2; J gene: TRBJ1-5; CDR3 protein: CASSLTGPGGVPQHF
CDR3 length: 15; V gene: TRBV11-2; J gene: TRBJ2-7; CDR3 protein: CASSSGILEAYEQYF
CDR3 length: 15; V gene: TRBV2; J gene: TRBJ2-2; CDR3 protein: CASKRGIARSGELFF
CDR3 length: 14; V gene: TRBV6-1; J gene: TRBJ1-1; CDR3 protein: CASRRAGTSVSRFF
CDR3 length: 13; V gene: TRBV7-9; J gene: TRBJ1-2; CDR3 protein: CASSPGQAYGYTF
CDR3 length: 14; V gene: TRBV27; J gene: TRBJ1-5; CDR3 protein: CASRGTGEAQPQHF
CDR3 length: 13; V gene: TRBV18; J gene: TRBJ2-1; CDR3 protein: CASSPGLFDEQFF
CDR3 length: 13; V gene: TRBV6-1; J gene: TRBJ1-4; CDR3 protein: CASEAPSGEKLFF
CDR3 length: 14; V gene: TRBV19; J gene: TRBJ1-1; CDR3 protein: CASSNRDGNTEAFF